Included here is one T cell receptor (beta chain) sequence, with context. This sample is part of a study of blood T cell repertoires in COVID-19. Germline assignment: CDR1 LNHDA and CDR2 SQIVND (reference sequence). V lost 4 bases, J lost 3 bases, and 9 bases lay in between. The CDR3 extends over 13 amino acids. Repertoires were generated with immunoSEQ multiplex PCR, while TCRdb's copy carries only in-frame clones and drops some. Among tens of thousands of clones listed, about four fifths were seen once. The clonotype comes from a human donor in a cohort sampled during active COVID-19. The chain carries TRBV19 and TRBJ1-1; D unresolved. The sequenced sample consisted of peripheral blood. Written as DNA, the CDR3 is TGTGCCAGTAGTACGCAGAGCGACACTGAAGCTTTCTTT. The encoded protein is CASSTQSDTEAFF. Supplemented by reference TRBV19 and TRBJ1-1, the full variable domain reads DGGITQSPKYLFRKEGQNVTLSCEQNLNHDAMYWYRQDPGQGLRLIYYSQIVNDFQKGDIAEGYSVSREKKESFPLTVTSAQKNPTAFYLCASSTQSDTEAFFGQGTRLTVV.